This TCR beta chain was identified in a study of vaccination effects on CD4 cells after COVID-19. Study-level points and caveats: Missing from the study were early post-infection timepoints, and its convalescent patients were few.

Profiling relied on immunoSEQ multiplex PCR, and the TCRdb table lists in-frame clones only, not all of them. The table includes 65,000 to 90,000 clones, approximately 74% detected once. Antigen-specific CD4+ T cells expanded by the ViraFEST assay with viral peptide pools were then sequenced. CD4+ T cell isolation took place after approximately 11 days of culture. Vaccinated recipients, who were negative for nucleocapsid antibodies, had no history of SARS-CoV-2 infection. After around 2 million PBMC were placed in each well, they were cultured with roughly 10 IU/ml IL-2 and approximately 10 ug/ml peptides. Researchers swapped half the medium for IL-2 medium on both days 3 and 7. This CDR3 is built from 19 residues. Trimming took 5 bases from V and 0 from J; bases not matched to a gene: 13. CDR1 is LGHDT and CDR2 is YNNKEL in the germline V gene (reference sequence). In regard to this clone: The antigen remains unidentified.

The sequenced sample was CD4+ T cells from PBMCs cultured with HCoV-NL63 spike peptides, obtained before COVID-19 vaccination. The sequence was collected from a human donor who received a COVID-19 vaccine. The chain has TRBV3-1 (or the pseudogene TRBV3-2) and TRBJ2-6; 7 bases are a match to TRBD1. CDR3 coding DNA: TGTGCCAGCAGCACGGGTGTAGGGACAGCCAGCTCTGGGGCCAACGTCCTGACTTTC. It is translated as CASSTGVGTASSGANVLTF.